These 12 T cell receptor beta chains share one sample of origin, sequenced in a study of cytomegalovirus exposure and HLA in healthy donors. PCR used 60 Vbeta primers and 13 Jbeta primers. Clones were read by immunoSEQ multiplex PCR, and TCRdb kept only the in-frame ones, dropping some. Of about 150,000 clones detected, approximately 83% appear once; the ten largest clones hold roughly 1.4%. Sequencing was carried out using PBMCs. The receptor set was obtained from a woman aged 18-29 years in good health and CMV-seronegative.

The genes are TRBV5-5 and TRBJ1-5; D gene uncertain. CDR1 is SGHKS and CDR2 is YYEKEE in the germline V gene (reference sequence). The V end was cut by 0 bases, the J end by 6 bases, with 10 bases between. The CDR3 is 14 amino acids. CDR3 sequence (DNA): TGTGCCAGCAGCTTGGAGTGGGTAGCTCAGCCCCAGCATTTT. Amino acid sequence: CASSLEWVAQPQHF.

V is TRBV28 and J is TRBJ2-1; D gene unclear. The CDR3 runs 12 residues. Germline V CDR1 and CDR2: MDHEN, SYDVKM. V was clipped by 5 bases and J by 8 bases, with 10 bases between them. The DNA of the CDR3 is TGTGCCAGCAGTCTCCTACGCGATGAGCAGTTCTTC. This sequence encodes CASSLLRDEQFF.

This clone was recorded only once. The chain links TRBV27 to TRBJ1-2, with TRBD1 as a possible D gene (6 bases). Looked up from germline, CDR1 is MNHEY and CDR2 is SMNVEV (reference sequence). The CDR3 loop spans 13 amino acids. V was cut by 3 bases and J by 10 bases, with 15 bases left in between. The CDR3 region has the DNA TGTGCCAGCAGTTTTAGGGGGGGGATTAACTACACCTTC. Protein product: CASSFRGGINYTF.

V and J are TRBV7-7 and TRBJ1-4; D may be TRBD1 (6 bases). V gave up 1 base and J gave up 5 bases, with 11 bases separating them. The CDR3 length is 15 residues. CDR1 SSHAT and CDR2 FNYEAQ come from the germline V gene (reference sequence). The CDR3 reads CASSLVWGPNEKLFF. CDR3 sequence (DNA): TGTGCCAGCAGCTTAGTATGGGGGCCAAATGAAAAACTGTTTTTT. The variable domain in full, with the rest retrieved from reference TRBV7-7 and TRBJ1-4, is GAGVSQSPRYKVTKRGQDVTLRCDPISSHATLYWYQQALGQGPEFLTYFNYEAQPDKSGLPSDRFSAERPEGSISTLTIQRTEQRDSAMYRCASSLVWGPNEKLFFGSGTQLSVL.

V is TRBV5-4 and J is TRBJ1-1, with D hard to call. The CDR3 covers 13 residues. Trimming took off 3 bases at V and 5 bases at J, with 11 bases between the two ends. Per germline, CDR1 SGHNT and CDR2 YYREEE (reference sequence). In DNA form, the CDR3 reads TGTGCCAGCAGCTACGAGGCACCGACTGAAGCTTTCTTT. Amino acids: CASSYEAPTEAFF.

The gene calls are TRBV6-6 and TRBJ2-7; 11 bases are shared with TRBD1. There are 15 residues in the CDR3. The ends lost 6 bases at V and 4 bases at J; junction bases unmatched: 8. Germline CDR1 reads MNHNY; CDR2 reads SVGAGI (reference sequence). The CDR3 reads CASSSGTGGDYEQYF. The CDR3 DNA reads TGTGCCAGCAGCTCCGGGACAGGGGGTGATTACGAGCAGTACTTC.

The chain employs TRBV28 and TRBJ1-2; 7 bases align to TRBD1. Germline CDR1 is MDHEN and CDR2 is SYDVKM. The CDR3 covers 15 residues. Germline trimming cut 7 bases from V and 2 bases from J; bases unmatched to any gene: 10. The CDR3 DNA sequence: TGTGCCAGCAATGGCCAGGGGGTTATGAACTATGGCTACACCTTC. Its protein is CASNGQGVMNYGYTF.

The chain has TRBV30 and TRBJ1-4; tentatively, D is TRBD1 (6 bases). CDR1 is GTSNPN and CDR2 is SVGIG in the germline V gene (reference sequence). The CDR3 has 15 residues. V lost 7 bases and J lost 0, with 15 bases in between. CDR3 in amino acids: CAYNRQDATNEKLFF. Written as DNA, the CDR3 is TGTGCCTACAACCGACAGGACGCAACTAATGAAAAACTGTTTTTT. The full variable domain, rest sourced from reference TRBV30 and TRBJ1-4, is SQTIHQWPATLVQPVGSPLSLECTVEGTSNPNLYWYRQAAGRGLQLLFYSVGIGQISSEVPQNLSASRPQDRQFILSSKKLLLSDSGFYLCAYNRQDATNEKLFFGSGTQLSVL.

This clone was counted once. The chain links TRBV5-5 to TRBJ1-2; a possible D gene is TRBD1 (6 bases). Per germline, CDR1 SGHKS and CDR2 YYEKEE (reference sequence). The V gene lost 0 bases and the J gene lost 6 bases, with 12 bases spanning the gap. The CDR3 has 14 amino acids. CDR3 sequence: CASSLVAGEDGYTF. The CDR3 DNA reads TGTGCCAGCAGCTTGGTTGCAGGGGAAGATGGCTACACCTTC.

The genes are TRBV11-2 and TRBJ1-1, with D unresolved. Per germline, CDR1 SGHAT and CDR2 FQNNGV. V dropped 5 bases and J dropped 7 bases, with 11 bases sitting between them. CDR3 length: 12 amino acids. This CDR3 reads CASSLQRGEAFF. CDR3 in DNA: TGTGCCAGCAGCCTCCAGCGAGGTGAAGCTTTCTTT.

This chain joins TRBV4-1 and TRBJ2-1; D might be TRBD2 (7 bases). The CDR3 consists of 15 residues. Trimming pared 5 bases from V and 5 bases from J, leaving 16 bases between. Germline V CDR1 and CDR2: MGHRA, YSYEKL. The DNA for the CDR3 is TGCGCCAGCAGCTGGACCGGGGGGCGCAACAATGAGCAGTTCTTC. Protein: CASSWTGGRNNEQFF.

The rearrangement links TRBV5-1 to TRBJ2-1, with 9 bases matching TRBD1. This CDR3 has 15 amino acids. The V gene end was trimmed by 2 bases and the J gene end by 3 bases; junction bases not matched to a gene: 3. The V gene's germline CDR1 is SGHRS and CDR2 YFSETQ. DNA of the CDR3: TGCGCCAGCAGCTTAGGGACAGGGAACTACAATGAGCAGTTCTTC. Encoded protein: CASSLGTGNYNEQFF.